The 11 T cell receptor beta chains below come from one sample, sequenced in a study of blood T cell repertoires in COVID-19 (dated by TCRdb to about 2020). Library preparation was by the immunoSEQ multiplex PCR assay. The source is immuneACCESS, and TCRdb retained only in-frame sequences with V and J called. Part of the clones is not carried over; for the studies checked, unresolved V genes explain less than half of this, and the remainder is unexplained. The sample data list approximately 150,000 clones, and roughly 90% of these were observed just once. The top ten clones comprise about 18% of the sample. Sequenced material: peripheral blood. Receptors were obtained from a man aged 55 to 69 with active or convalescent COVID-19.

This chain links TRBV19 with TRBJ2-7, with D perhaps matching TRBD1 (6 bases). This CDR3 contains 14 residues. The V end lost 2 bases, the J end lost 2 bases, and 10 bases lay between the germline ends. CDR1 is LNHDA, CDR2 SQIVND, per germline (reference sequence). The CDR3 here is CASSIKTGTYEQYF. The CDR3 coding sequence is TGTGCCAGTAGTATAAAAACAGGGACCTACGAGCAGTACTTC.

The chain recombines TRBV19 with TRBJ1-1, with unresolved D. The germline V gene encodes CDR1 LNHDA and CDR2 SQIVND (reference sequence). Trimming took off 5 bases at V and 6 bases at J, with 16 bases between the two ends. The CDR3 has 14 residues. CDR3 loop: CASSPTWGVSEAFF. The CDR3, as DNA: TGTGCCAGTAGTCCCACCTGGGGAGTATCTGAAGCTTTCTTT.

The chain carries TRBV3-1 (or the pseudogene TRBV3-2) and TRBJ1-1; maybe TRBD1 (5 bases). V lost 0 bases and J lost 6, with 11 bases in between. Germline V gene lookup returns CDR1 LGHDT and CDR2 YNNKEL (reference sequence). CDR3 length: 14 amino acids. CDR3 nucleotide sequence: TGTGCCAGCAGCCAAGATAGCACAGGCTCTGAAGCTTTCTTT. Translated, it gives CASSQDSTGSEAFF.

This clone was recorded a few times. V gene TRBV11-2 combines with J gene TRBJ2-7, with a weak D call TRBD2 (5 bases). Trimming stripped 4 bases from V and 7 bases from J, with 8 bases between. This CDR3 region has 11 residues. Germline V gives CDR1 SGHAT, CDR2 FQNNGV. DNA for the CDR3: TGTGCCAGCAGCTATGGCGGGGAGCAGTACTTC. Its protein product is CASSYGGEQYF.

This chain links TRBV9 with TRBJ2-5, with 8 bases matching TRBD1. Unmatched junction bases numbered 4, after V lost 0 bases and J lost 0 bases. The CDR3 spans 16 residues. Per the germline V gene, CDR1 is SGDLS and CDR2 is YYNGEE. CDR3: CASSVVQGDHQETQYF. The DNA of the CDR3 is TGTGCCAGCAGCGTAGTACAGGGGGATCACCAAGAGACCCAGTACTTC.

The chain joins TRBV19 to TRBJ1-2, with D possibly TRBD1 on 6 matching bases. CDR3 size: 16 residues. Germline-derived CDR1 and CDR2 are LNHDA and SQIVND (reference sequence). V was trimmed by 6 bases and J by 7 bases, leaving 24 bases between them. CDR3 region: CASRSGGATPWGGYTF. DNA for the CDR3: TGTGCCAGTAGAAGCGGGGGGGCCACCCCATGGGGTGGCTACACCTTC.

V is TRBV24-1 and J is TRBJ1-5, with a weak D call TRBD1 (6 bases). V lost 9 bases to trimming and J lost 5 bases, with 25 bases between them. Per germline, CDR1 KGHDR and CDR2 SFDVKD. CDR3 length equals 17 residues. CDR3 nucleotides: TGTGCCACCCGACGACATCAGGGGTGTGGTGGTCATCAGCCCCAGCATTTT. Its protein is CATRRHQGCGGHQPQHF.

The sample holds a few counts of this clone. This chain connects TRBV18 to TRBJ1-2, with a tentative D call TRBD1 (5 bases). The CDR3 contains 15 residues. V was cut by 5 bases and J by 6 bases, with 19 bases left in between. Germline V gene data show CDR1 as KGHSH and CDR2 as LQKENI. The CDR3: CASSSRGGESDGYTF. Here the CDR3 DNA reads TGTGCCAGCTCATCGAGGGGAGGGGAATCAGATGGCTACACCTTC.

The CDR3 sequence is CASGLGQGETQYF. CDR3 sequence (DNA): TGTGCTAGTGGTCTGGGACAGGGAGAGACCCAGTACTTC. The rearrangement uses TRBV12-5 and TRBJ2-5, with 9 nucleotides matching TRBD1. This CDR3 comprises 13 residues. After removal of 5 bases from V and 4 bases from J, the junction contained 2 bases not matched to a gene. CDR1 is LGHNT and CDR2 is FRNRAP in the germline V gene.

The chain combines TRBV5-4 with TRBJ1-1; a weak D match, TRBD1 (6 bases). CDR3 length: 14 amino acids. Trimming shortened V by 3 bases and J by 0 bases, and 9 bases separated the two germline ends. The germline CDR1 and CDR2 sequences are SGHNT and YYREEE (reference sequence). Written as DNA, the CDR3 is TGTGCCAGCAGCTCCGGACAGCTGAACACTGAAGCTTTCTTT. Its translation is CASSSGQLNTEAFF. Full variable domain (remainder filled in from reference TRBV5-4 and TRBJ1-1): ETGVTQSPTHLIKTRGQQVTLRCSSQSGHNTVSWYQQALGQGPQFIFQYYREEENGRGNFPPRFSGLQFPNYSSELNVNALELDDSALYLCASSSGQLNTEAFFGQGTRLTVV.

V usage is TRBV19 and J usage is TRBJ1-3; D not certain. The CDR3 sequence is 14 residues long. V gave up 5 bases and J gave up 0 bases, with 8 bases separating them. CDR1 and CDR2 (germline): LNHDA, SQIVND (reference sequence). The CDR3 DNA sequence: TGTGCCAGTAGTCCTAGGTTCTCTGGAAACACCATATATTTT. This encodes CASSPRFSGNTIYF.